The 30 T cell receptor beta chains below come from one sample, sequenced in a study of shared clonotypes between healthy human individuals. Sequencing was performed with immunoSEQ multiplex PCR; in TCRdb, only in-frame clones are kept and a portion is missing. The sample yields over a million clones, 98% seen once. Sequencing used naive CD4+ T cells sorted from blood. The subset is: CD45RA+ positively selected. The receptors here all came from a man in his thirties or forties in good health.

The rearrangement links TRBV6-4 to TRBJ1-2; no clear D. Germline CDR1 is MRHNA and CDR2 is SNTAGT. There are 16 residues in the CDR3. V was trimmed by 2 bases and J by 2 bases, leaving 15 bases between them. The CDR3 nucleotides read TGTGCCAGCAGTGACCCGGGCGTAGGGATGAACTATGGCTACACCTTC. It is translated as CASSDPGVGMNYGYTF.

This clone is a singleton in its sample. V is TRBV5-1 and J is TRBJ1-1; D gene unclear. Germline V lookup: CDR1 SGHRS, CDR2 YFSETQ. V dropped 3 bases and J dropped 0 bases, with 6 bases sitting between them. The CDR3 is 13 amino acids. The CDR3 region is CASSWAVNTEAFF. The CDR3 nucleotides read TGCGCCAGCAGCTGGGCAGTGAACACTGAAGCTTTCTTT. Drawing the rest from reference TRBV5-1 and TRBJ1-1, the complete variable domain is KAGVTQTPRYLIKTRGQQVTLSCSPISGHRSVSWYQQTPGQGLQFLFEYFSETQRNKGNFPGRFSGRQFSNSRSEMNVSTLELGDSALYLCASSWAVNTEAFFGQGTRLTVV.

J is TRBJ2-7 and V is TRBV5-1, with D possibly being TRBD1 (5 bases). Trimming shortened V by 3 bases and J by 4 bases, and 14 bases separated the two germline ends. CDR3 length: 14 amino acids. Germline loops: CDR1 SGHRS, CDR2 YFSETQ. The CDR3 DNA reads as TGCGCCAGCAGCTCTTCCGACAGACTTTACGAGCAGTACTTC. This codes for CASSSSDRLYEQYF.

The chain couples TRBV13 to TRBJ1-5; D is unclear. Trimming took off 0 bases at V and 1 base at J, with 7 bases between the two ends. The CDR3 is 15 amino acids. Looked up from germline, CDR1 is PRHDT and CDR2 is FYEKMQ (reference sequence). The CDR3 nucleotides are TGTGCCAGCAGCTTAGGTCAGACGAGCAATCAGCCCCAGCATTTT. Amino acids: CASSLGQTSNQPQHF.

The V gene is TRBV7-2, the J gene TRBJ2-1; 10 bases align to TRBD2. CDR3 length equals 15 residues. With 4 bases clipped from V and 4 bases from J, the junction kept 4 bases outside the gene matches. Germline values: CDR1 SGHTA, CDR2 FQGNSA. The CDR3 DNA reads TGTGCCAGCAGCTCTAGCGGGAGTCAGTACAATGAGCAGTTCTTC. It translates to CASSSSGSQYNEQFF.

This clone showed up just once. CDR3 coding DNA: TGTGCCAGCAGTCCGCTGGGGACAGGGGGGAATCAGCCCCAGCATTTT. Amino acid sequence: CASSPLGTGGNQPQHF. The chain combines TRBV27 with TRBJ1-5; 11 bases map to TRBD1. Trimming cost V 5 bases and J 4 bases; bases outside gene matches: 7. Germline V gives CDR1 MNHEY, CDR2 SMNVEV (reference sequence). This CDR3 contains 16 residues.

As DNA, the CDR3 is TGTGCCAGCAGTCGCCTAACTAGCGGGACAGATACGCAGTATTTT. This encodes CASSRLTSGTDTQYF. This rearrangement joins TRBV9 to TRBJ2-3, with 9 bases that match TRBD2. V shed 5 bases and J 3 bases; nucleotides not matched to a gene: 7. The germline CDR1 and CDR2 sequences are SGDLS and YYNGEE. This CDR3 spans 15 amino acids.

The chain carries TRBV2 and TRBJ1-4, with 8 positions matching TRBD1. Germline CDR1 SNHLY, CDR2 FYNNEI. The CDR3 runs 14 residues. Trimming removed 6 bases from V and 5 bases from J; junction bases left unmatched: 5. The CDR3 nucleotides are TGTGCCAGCAGCTCCCGGGACAGGAATGAAAAACTGTTTTTT. Translated: CASSSRDRNEKLFF.

This sequence joins TRBV2 and TRBJ2-7, with TRBD2 matching 7 bases. V lost 4 bases to trimming and J lost 2 bases; unmatched junction nucleotides: 8. The CDR3 sequence is 15 residues long. The V gene's germline CDR1 is SNHLY and CDR2 FYNNEI. CDR3 sequence: CASSGSGLTTYEQYF. For the CDR3, the DNA is TGTGCCAGCAGTGGGTCGGGACTAACCACCTACGAGCAGTACTTC.

V and J are TRBV5-4 and TRBJ2-1; D is ambiguous. Germline CDR1 reads SGHNT; CDR2 reads YYREEE (reference sequence). Trimming removed 4 bases from V and 5 bases from J, with 10 bases in between. CDR3 size: 13 residues. CDR3 residues: CASSGRLNNEQFF. The DNA for the CDR3 is TGTGCCAGCAGCGGACGACTGAACAATGAGCAGTTCTTC.

For this clone: At one end the junction does not follow the germline gene, possibly because of a read error. This chain connects TRBV28 to TRBJ2-7, with D perhaps TRBD2 (6 bases). CDR1 MDHEN and CDR2 SYDVKM come from the germline V gene. The CDR3 length is 12 residues. The CDR3 reads CASSLLSGEPYF. The CDR3 region has the DNA TGTGCCAGCAGTTTATTGTCGGGGGAGCCGTACTTC.

This chain links TRBV18 with TRBJ2-7; TRBD2 matches at 11 bases. Losses at the gene ends were 1 base for V and 0 bases for J; bases not matched to a gene: 5. The CDR3 loop spans 17 amino acids. Germline CDR1 reads KGHSH; CDR2 reads LQKENI. CDR3 in amino acids: CASSPLAGGTSSYEQYF. The CDR3 DNA reads TGTGCCAGCTCACCACTAGCGGGAGGGACCTCCTCCTACGAGCAGTACTTC.

The table lists this clone with a count of one. The chain links TRBV11-3 to TRBJ2-1, with D tentatively TRBD1 (6 bases). CDR3 size: 11 residues. V lost 8 bases, J lost 10 bases, and 12 bases lay in between. Per germline, CDR1 SGHNT and CDR2 YENEEA. The CDR3 nucleotides are TGTGCCAGCGCGACAGGATCCGAGCAGTTCTTC. Amino acid sequence: CASATGSEQFF.

This chain connects TRBV19 to TRBJ2-7; no firm D call. Germline values: CDR1 LNHDA, CDR2 SQIVND (reference sequence). V lost 3 bases, J lost 2 bases, and 8 bases lay in between. The CDR3 is 13 residues long. CDR3 sequence reads: CASSIDLAYEQYF. The CDR3 region has the DNA TGTGCCAGTAGTATCGATCTGGCCTACGAGCAGTACTTC.

The V gene is TRBV2, the J gene TRBJ2-3; D ambiguous. The germline V gene has CDR1 SNHLY and CDR2 FYNNEI. The CDR3 is 13 amino acids. Trimming removed 6 bases from V and 1 base from J, with 8 bases in between. The CDR3 bases are TGTGCCAGCAGGGGTAAGGGCACAGATACGCAGTATTTT. It encodes CASRGKGTDTQYF.

The gene calls are TRBV27 and TRBJ1-2; TRBD1 is a possible D gene (5 bases). The CDR3 contains 15 residues. V gave up 4 bases and J gave up 2 bases, with 14 bases separating them. Looked up from germline, CDR1 is MNHEY and CDR2 is SMNVEV (reference sequence). The CDR3 loop is CASSYRYRDNYGYTF. The CDR3 DNA sequence: TGTGCCAGCAGTTACCGTTACCGGGACAACTATGGCTACACCTTC.

The gene calls are TRBV29-1 and TRBJ2-7; 11 bases map to TRBD2. The CDR3 sequence is 15 residues long. Germline lookup yields CDR1 SQVTM and CDR2 ANQGSEA. J was trimmed by 0 bases and V by 8 bases; bases with no gene match: 9. The CDR3 DNA sequence: TGCAGCATTCGAGCTAGCGGGAGGAGCTCCTACGAGCAGTACTTC. Amino acids: CSIRASGRSSYEQYF.

This clone was observed a single time. The J gene is TRBJ2-5, the V gene TRBV7-2, with D possibly being TRBD2 (5 bases). This CDR3 region has 14 residues. Germline V gives CDR1 SGHTA, CDR2 FQGNSA. V dropped 5 bases and J dropped 5 bases, with 15 bases sitting between them. The CDR3 region is CASSTGLAGETQYF. The CDR3 region has the DNA TGTGCCAGCAGCACTGGACTCGCCGGGGAGACCCAGTACTTC.

This clone came up once. The V call is TRBV19, the J call TRBJ1-4; 8 bases agree with TRBD1. The CDR3 has 15 residues. V dropped 5 bases and J dropped 6; count of bases not matched to a gene: 8. Per germline, CDR1 LNHDA and CDR2 SQIVND (reference sequence). CDR3 nucleotide sequence: TGTGCCAGTAGTTTAGGACAGGGTGGTTATGAAAAACTGTTTTTT. Protein product: CASSLGQGGYEKLFF. Drawing the rest from reference TRBV19 and TRBJ1-4, the complete variable domain is DGGITQSPKYLFRKEGQNVTLSCEQNLNHDAMYWYRQDPGQGLRLIYYSQIVNDFQKGDIAEGYSVSREKKESFPLTVTSAQKNPTAFYLCASSLGQGGYEKLFFGSGTQLSVL.

Concerning this clone itself: The junction does not match germline at one end; this may be a read error. The chain uses TRBV14 and TRBJ2-3, with 7 bases aligning to TRBD2. From germline, CDR1 is SGHDN and CDR2 FVKESK. This CDR3 is built from 17 residues. The CDR3 DNA reads as TGTGCCAGCAGCCAAGTAAGAGTAGCGGGCCGCACAGGTACGCAGTATTTT. Its translation: CASSQVRVAGRTGTQYF.

CDR3 nucleotide sequence: TGTGCCAGCAGTTTCGACCCACATCAGCCCCAGCATTTT. This encodes CASSFDPHQPQHF. The chain has TRBV27 and TRBJ1-5; D remains ambiguous. The CDR3 length is 13 residues. Germline CDR1 MNHEY, CDR2 SMNVEV (reference sequence). Trimming stripped 3 bases from V and 5 bases from J, with 8 bases between.

V and J are TRBV9 and TRBJ2-1, with D unresolved. CDR3 length: 14 residues. Trimming cost V 6 bases and J 6 bases, with 16 bases left between them. The V gene's germline CDR1 is SGDLS and CDR2 YYNGEE. The CDR3 DNA reads as TGTGCCAGCAACCGCCTAGGGCTATCCAATGAGCAGTTCTTC. It yields the protein CASNRLGLSNEQFF.

The rearrangement links TRBV5-1 to TRBJ2-1; 7 bases are a match to TRBD1. With 4 bases clipped from V and 5 bases from J, the junction kept 12 bases outside the gene matches. Germline lookup yields CDR1 SGHRS and CDR2 YFSETQ. The length of the CDR3 is 16 residues. The CDR3 DNA reads TGCGCCAGCAGCCAAACCCGCACAGGGGTGGACAATGAGCAGTTCTTC. It yields the protein CASSQTRTGVDNEQFF.

The chain is built from TRBV6-1 and TRBJ2-2; D might be TRBD2 (5 bases). The CDR3 extends over 12 amino acids. Germline-derived CDR1 and CDR2 are MNHNS and SASEGT. Trimming stripped 9 bases from V and 6 bases from J, with 11 bases between. DNA for the CDR3: TGTGCCAGTCGCGCGGGTCCCGGGGAGCTGTTTTTT. Amino acids: CASRAGPGELFF.

The rearrangement uses TRBV19 and TRBJ1-2, with D possibly being TRBD1 (6 bases). CDR3 length: 14 amino acids. The ends were cut back, 6 bases at V and 3 bases at J, with 14 bases in the middle. CDR1 and CDR2 from the germline V gene are LNHDA and SQIVND (reference sequence). CDR3 in amino acids: CASRRTESYYGYTF. DNA for the CDR3: TGTGCCAGTAGAAGGACAGAATCTTACTATGGCTACACCTTC.

This chain joins TRBV18 and TRBJ2-7; 15 bases match TRBD2. The trim removed 3 bases at V and 2 bases at J, leaving 17 bases unmatched. Germline CDR1 and CDR2: KGHSH and LQKENI. The CDR3 is 21 amino acids. CDR3 DNA sequence: TGTGCCAGCTCACCGCCTAGTAATGGACTAGCGGGAGGGCAAGCGCCCTACGAGCAGTACTTC. Protein product: CASSPPSNGLAGGQAPYEQYF. Using reference TRBV18 and TRBJ2-7 for the parts outside the CDR3, the full variable domain is NAGVMQNPRHLVRRRGQEARLRCSPMKGHSHVYWYRQLPEEGLKFMVYLQKENIIDESGMPKERFSAEFPKEGPSILRIQQVVRGDSAAYFCASSPPSNGLAGGQAPYEQYFGPGTRLTVT.

V gene TRBV5-4 combines with J gene TRBJ2-1; 8 nucleotides line up with TRBD1. CDR1 and CDR2 from the germline V gene are SGHNT and YYREEE (reference sequence). This CDR3 region has 15 residues. Losses at the gene ends were 4 bases for V and 3 bases for J; bases not matched to a gene: 6. CDR3 sequence: CASSPGGGFYNEQFF. DNA of the CDR3: TGTGCCAGCAGCCCAGGGGGCGGATTCTACAATGAGCAGTTCTTC.

V is TRBV5-4 and J is TRBJ2-3; 10 nucleotides align to TRBD2. After removal of 6 bases from V and 3 bases from J, the junction contained 16 bases not matched to a gene. The germline V gene encodes CDR1 SGHNT and CDR2 YYREEE (reference sequence). CDR3 length equals 18 residues. CDR3 nucleotides: TGTGCCAGCACCATTCTAGCGGGAGTCGGGGGTTATACAGATACGCAGTATTTT. It codes for CASTILAGVGGYTDTQYF.

V is TRBV5-1 and J is TRBJ2-7; the match to TRBD2 covers 7 bases. Losses at the gene ends were 3 bases for V and 5 bases for J; bases not matched to a gene: 5. CDR1 is SGHRS and CDR2 is YFSETQ in the germline V gene. The CDR3 spans 13 residues. The DNA of the CDR3 is TGCGCCAGCAGCTCCGGACTAGAAGACGAGCAGTACTTC. It specifies CASSSGLEDEQYF.

V is TRBV2 and J is TRBJ2-2; no reliable D call. The CDR3 is 13 amino acids. The V gene lost 8 bases and the J gene lost 6 bases, with 13 bases spanning the gap. In germline, CDR1 is SNHLY, CDR2 FYNNEI. CDR3 loop: CASGIIRPGELFF. Here the CDR3 DNA reads TGTGCCAGCGGAATTATTAGGCCCGGGGAGCTGTTTTTT.